The clone carrying this T cell receptor beta chain was seen only a few times. The data are from a study of T cell changes during pregnancy in multiple sclerosis. The germline CDR1 and CDR2 sequences are SEHNR and FQNEAQ (reference sequence). The CDR3 is made up of 14 amino acids. V lost 3 bases to trimming and J lost 1 base, with 9 bases between them. Produced via immunoSEQ multiplex PCR; TCRdb's table is partial and in-frame only. The sample records approximately 25,000 clones, about 89% being singletons. The material was CD8+ T cells from peripheral blood mononuclear cells, obtained in the first trimester of pregnancy. This chain uses TRBV7-9 with TRBJ1-1; D gene ambiguous. This sequence was found in a female donor in good health, enrolled as a control in a pregnancy study. The CDR3 bases are TGTGCCAGCAGCTTGTCGGGGTCGAACACTGAAGCTTTCTTT. Translation: CASSLSGSNTEAFF.